The clone carrying this T cell receptor beta chain is a singleton in its sample. Clones were sequenced by immunoSEQ multiplex PCR, and TCRdb holds only the in-frame ones, with some missing. The table shows tens of thousands of clones, with more than 75% occurring only once. These data come from a study of control samples from healthy donors and cancer patients. Germline V lookup: CDR1 MDHEN, CDR2 SYDVKM. The V end lost 10 bases, the J end lost 4 bases, and 17 bases lay between the germline ends. The CDR3 is 13 residues long. The sample consisted of blood. This chain uses TRBV28 with TRBJ2-7, with a tentative D call TRBD1 (5 bases). This receptor was obtained from a woman aged 50 to 60 in good health. DNA of the CDR3: TGTGCCACCACCACAGGTTCGGAGTACGAGCAGTACTTC. Translation gives CATTTGSEYEQYF.